Listed here are 4 T cell receptor beta chains from one sample, sequenced in a study of blood T cell repertoires in COVID-19. Data came from immunoSEQ multiplex PCR; TCRdb stores just in-frame clones and leaves some out. The sample yields fewer than 70,000 clones, 88% seen once. Material: peripheral blood. These receptors were collected from a human donor in a cohort sampled during active COVID-19.

This clone appeared once. This sequence joins TRBV6-2 or TRBV6-3 and TRBJ2-5, with D perhaps matching TRBD2 (6 bases). The CDR3 runs 17 residues. Trimming pared 2 bases from V and 0 bases from J, leaving 16 bases between. Per the germline V gene, CDR1 is MNHEY and CDR2 is SVGEGT. This CDR3 reads CASSYLSAGLYQETQYF. CDR3 nucleotides: TGTGCCAGCAGTTACCTATCGGCGGGGTTGTACCAAGAGACCCAGTACTTC.

V and J are TRBV5-1 and TRBJ2-4, with no clear D. Trimming stripped 5 bases from V and 3 bases from J, with 12 bases between. This CDR3 comprises 14 residues. CDR1 and CDR2 from the germline V gene are SGHRS and YFSETQ. The CDR3 nucleotides are TGCGCCAGCAGTTCCGGGTCGAACAAAAACATTCAGTACTTC. Residues: CASSSGSNKNIQYF.

The chain couples TRBV18 to TRBJ1-1, with 7 bases that match TRBD1. Germline V gene sequence: CDR1 KGHSH, CDR2 LQKENI. The CDR3 runs to 15 residues. With V trimmed by 1 base and J by 6 bases, 8 bases remained unmatched. In DNA, the CDR3 is TGTGCCAGCTCACCACGACGGACAGGTTCCCCTGAAGCTTTCTTT. Its protein is CASSPRRTGSPEAFF.

V usage is TRBV7-9 and J usage is TRBJ2-5, with 7 bases aligning to TRBD1. CDR3 length: 15 residues. Germline V gene lookup returns CDR1 SEHNR and CDR2 FQNEAQ (reference sequence). V lost 2 bases and J lost 5; bases outside the gene matches: 8. In nucleotides, the CDR3 is TGTGCCAGCAGCTTATACTTAGGGGGCGGCGAGACCCAGTACTTC. Translated, it gives CASSLYLGGGETQYF.